These T cell receptor beta chains were read from a single sample in a study of immune heterogeneity within non-small cell lung tumors. MiXCR was run by TCRdb on the multiplex PCR reads, yielding one entry per CDR3 protein. Of 20,000 to 25,000 distinct CDR3 sequences in the sample, 25% to 35% were seen once. Sequenced sample: lung tumor tissue. The receptors were sampled from a man between 35 and 55 years old with non-small cell lung cancer. Each CDR3 is given without its conserved first and last residue.

>TRBV27
AGSSPSLAGGPDEQF
>TRBV7-2
ASSRGGFDIIY
>TRBV7-9
ASSLLRDRGYGYT
>TRBV13
ASRIGGGTEAF
>TRBV10-1
ASSESRSSPLH
>TRBV6-1
ASRSRTGWSYEQY
>TRBV5-4
ASSWQNNNSPLH
>TRBV2
ASFGVSGANVLT
>TRBV20-1
SARDGRGHGYT
>TRBV3-1
ASSSKGQGGSYT
>TRBV3-1
ASSQDSDSYEQY
>TRBV6-1
ASSTNRDRRYEQY
>TRBV13
ASSFFGGRMNTEAF
>TRBV25-1
ASSYYTKSEAF
>TRBV30
AWSVPRGLAAEQY
>TRBV6-1
ASSTGRSYNSPLH
>TRBV6-4
ASSDAPTYEQY
>TRBV27
ASSFGALRQVPYEQY
>TRBV9
ASSVTSVSYEQY
>TRBV3-1
ASSQVRGEQY
>TRBV19
ASSRELGDEQF
>TRBV29-1
SVMTGGDQPQH
>TRBV4-2
ASSQEAGSNSYNSPLH
>TRBV3-1
ASRGLDRGYT
>TRBV2
ASRGTSGTEQY
>TRBV20-1
SARDFFGAGATDTQY
>TRBV20-1
SASSGQGMNTEAF